This is a list of T cell receptor beta chains from one sample in a study of shared clonotypes between healthy human individuals. Produced via immunoSEQ multiplex PCR; TCRdb's table is partial and in-frame only. In the table there are about 2.2 million clones, around 93% of which are singletons. Sequencing was carried out using naive CD8+ T cells from PBMCs. The receptor set was obtained from a man younger than 35 in good health. Some clones in this sample may be carry-over from other donors' samples. Each CDR3 is given with its conserved first and last residue. Each record gives: CDR3 length, V gene, D gene, clone size, J gene, CDR3 DNA, CDR3 protein. A D gene is named only where the DNA matches it firmly. Some rows mark clone size as missing; the rest say once, few, many or name a class of expanded clone.

17	TRBV30	TRBD1	.	TRBJ1-6	TGTGCCTGGAGTGACCTCACCCGGGACAGGGGGAGTTCACCCCTCCACTTT	CAWSDLTRDRGSSPLHF
13	TRBV27	.	.	TRBJ2-7	TGTGCCAGCAGTTTCGGTCTGAACTACGAGCAGTACTTC	CASSFGLNYEQYF
15	TRBV6-1	.	.	TRBJ1-5	TGTGCCAGCAGTGTGGGGGACTATAGCAATCAGCCCCAGCATTTT	CASSVGDYSNQPQHF
13	TRBV5-1	TRBD1	.	TRBJ1-1	TGCGCCAGCGGCCTGACAGGGGTGGGTGAAGCTTTCTTT	CASGLTGVGEAFF
15	TRBV28	.	.	TRBJ1-1	TGTGCCAGCAGTCCGCCCCGGGAGATTCGCACTGAAGCTTTCTTT	CASSPPREIRTEAFF
16	TRBV9	.	.	TRBJ2-1	TGTGCCAGCAGCGATCAACGGGCGGCCGCATACAATGAGCAGTTCTTC	CASSDQRAAAYNEQFF
13	TRBV27	TRBD1	.	TRBJ2-3	TGTGCCAGCACAGGGGGTGGCACAGATACGCAGTATTTT	CASTGGGTDTQYF
14	TRBV15	.	once	TRBJ2-7	TGTGCCACCAGCAGAGATTCTCAGGGCTACGAGCAGTACTTC	CATSRDSQGYEQYF
18	TRBV19	.	.	TRBJ1-5	TGTGCCAGTACCCCGAACGTAAGCAGGACAGCCAGTCGGGAGCCCCAGCATTTT	CASTPNVSRTASREPQHF
14	TRBV9	.	.	TRBJ2-7	TGTGCCAGCAGCGTAGAAGGGGTGTCCTACGAGCAGTACTTC	CASSVEGVSYEQYF
16	TRBV9	TRBD2	once	TRBJ2-3	TGTGCCAGCAGCCCGCCCCCCGGGGGGTTTAGAGATACGCAGTATTTT	CASSPPPGGFRDTQYF
11	TRBV10-2	.	.	TRBJ2-3	TGCGCCAGCAGTGTAGGCAATACGCAGTATTTT	CASSVGNTQYF
17	TRBV14	.	.	TRBJ1-2	TGTGCCAGCAGCCTACTCCGGAACTCAGATGGGGGGGATGGCTACACCTTC	CASSLLRNSDGGDGYTF
13	TRBV7-9	TRBD1	once	TRBJ2-7	TGTGCCAGCAGGGGGGACAGCTCCTACGAGCAGTACTTC	CASRGDSSYEQYF
16	TRBV19	TRBD1	.	TRBJ1-1	TGTGCCAGTAGTATCTTCCAAGGGGGCCTGAACACTGAAGCTTTCTTT	CASSIFQGGLNTEAFF
16	TRBV19	TRBD1	.	TRBJ2-1	TGTGCCAGTAGTATGTCGTCAGGGGGCTTTGTCAATGAGCAGTTCTTC	CASSMSSGGFVNEQFF
14	TRBV15	.	.	TRBJ2-7	TGTGCCACCAGTTCTCGCGGGGCCCCTCAGGAGCAGTACTTC	CATSSRGAPQEQYF
16	TRBV7-6	TRBD1	.	TRBJ2-7	TGTGCCAGCAGCTCCTCGGACAGGGGCCCTCCCTACGAGCAGTACTTC	CASSSSDRGPPYEQYF
16	TRBV4-1	.	.	TRBJ2-7	TGCGCCAGCAGCCAAGAACCCGTAGCGGACTCCTACGAGCAGTACTTC	CASSQEPVADSYEQYF
14	TRBV7-6	.	.	TRBJ2-7	TGTGCCAGCAGCTTGTCACTACTCAACTACGAGCAGTACTTC	CASSLSLLNYEQYF
15	TRBV30	.	once	TRBJ1-2	TGTGCCTGGAGTGCCCCGGGACCGCATAACTATGGCTACACCTTC	CAWSAPGPHNYGYTF
14	TRBV19	TRBD1	.	TRBJ2-7	TGTGCCAGTAGTACGGACAGGTCCCCTTACGAGCAGTACTTC	CASSTDRSPYEQYF
17	TRBV5-5	TRBD1	.	TRBJ1-2	TGTGCCAGCAGCCTCCGGGACAGGACCCCTGTCGAGTATGGCTACACCTTC	CASSLRDRTPVEYGYTF
14	TRBV2	TRBD1	.	TRBJ2-7	TGTGCCAGCACCCAAACGGGACAGCACTACGAGCAGTACTTC	CASTQTGQHYEQYF
14	TRBV27	.	.	TRBJ2-7	TGTGCCAGCAGTTTGGCCGGTTATGCCTACGAGCAGTACTTC	CASSLAGYAYEQYF